The 15 T cell receptor beta chains below were found in one sample sequenced in a study of CD8 T cells in Susac syndrome. Random-hexamer reverse transcription was applied to 0.5 to 1 ug RNA. In TCRdb, the immunoSEQ multiplex PCR reads were re-called with MiXCR into one record per CDR3 protein. The sample has under 200,000 distinct CDR3 sequences, nearly 97% seen once. Sequencing was done on a sample of CD4+ T cells from PBMCs. The receptors here all came from a human donor with Susac syndrome.

The chain is built from TRBV18 and TRBJ1-1; the D is unclear. Trimming stripped 2 bases from V and 0 bases from J, with 7 bases between. The CDR3 contains 14 residues. Germline loops: CDR1 KGHSH, CDR2 LQKENI. In DNA form, the CDR3 reads TGTGCCAGCTCACCATCGGTGGTGAACACTGAAGCTTTCTTT. Translating it yields CASSPSVVNTEAFF.

This chain uses TRBV9 with TRBJ2-7; maybe TRBD2 (6 bases). Per the germline V gene, CDR1 is SGDLS and CDR2 is YYNGEE. The CDR3 length is 15 residues. V lost 0 bases, J lost 3 bases, and 13 bases lay in between. DNA for the CDR3: TGTGCCAGCAGCGTAGCTGCGGGACCCCTCTACGAGCAGTACTTC. This gives the protein CASSVAAGPLYEQYF.

This chain connects TRBV6-5 to TRBJ2-2; 10 bases agree with TRBD2. This CDR3 is 18 amino acids long. The germline V gene has CDR1 MNHEY and CDR2 SVGAGI. The V segment lost 4 bases and the J segment 5 bases; nucleotides outside the gene matches: 13. This CDR3 reads CASSSALGAGGQTGELFF. The CDR3 DNA follows: TGTGCCAGCAGTTCGGCCCTGGGAGCGGGGGGGCAGACCGGGGAGCTGTTTTTT.

J is TRBJ2-5 and V is TRBV6-5; D unresolved. CDR3 length: 12 residues. CDR1 MNHEY and CDR2 SVGAGI come from the germline V gene. Deletions cut 2 bases from V and 2 bases from J, with 3 bases between. CDR3 residues: CASSYRQETQYF. CDR3 bases: TGTGCCAGCAGTTACCGTCAAGAGACCCAGTACTTC.

The rearrangement uses TRBV2 and TRBJ1-2, with TRBD1 matching 7 bases. With V trimmed by 5 bases and J by 8 bases, 20 bases remained unmatched. In germline, CDR1 is SNHLY, CDR2 FYNNEI. This CDR3 contains 17 residues. The CDR3 reads CASSPFSGVKGAWGYTF. The DNA of the CDR3 is TGTGCCAGCAGTCCCTTCTCCGGGGTGAAGGGGGCCTGGGGCTACACCTTC. The whole variable domain, remainder taken from reference TRBV2 and TRBJ1-2, is EPEVTQTPSHQVTQMGQEVILRCVPISNHLYFYWYRQILGQKVEFLVSFYNNEISEKSEIFDDQFSVERPDGSNFTLKIRSTKLEDSAMYFCASSPFSGVKGAWGYTFGSGTRLTVV.

This clonotype was observed once. The chain links TRBV6-6 to TRBJ2-1; D ambiguous. The germline V gene has CDR1 MNHNY and CDR2 SVGAGI (reference sequence). The CDR3 spans 13 residues. The germline V and J ends were trimmed by 4 bases and 8 bases, with 12 bases remaining between them. CDR3 bases: TGTGCCAGCAGTTCGACTCGACATGATGAGCAGTTCTTC. Amino acids: CASSSTRHDEQFF.

The DNA for the CDR3 is TGCAGCACCTTGGGGGGGGAGAACACTGAAGCTTTCTTT. This codes for CSTLGGENTEAFF. The chain combines TRBV29-1 with TRBJ1-1; tentatively, D is TRBD1 (5 bases). Deletions cut 8 bases from V and 1 base from J, with 14 bases between. This CDR3 is 13 amino acids long. The germline CDR1 and CDR2 sequences are SQVTM and ANQGSEA.

This chain joins TRBV19 and TRBJ1-5; 7 nucleotides agree with TRBD1. CDR3 length equals 16 residues. CDR1 is LNHDA and CDR2 is SQIVND in the germline V gene (reference sequence). The J segment lost 9 bases and the V segment lost 1 base, leaving 12 bases of the junction unmatched. In DNA form, the CDR3 reads TGTGCCAGTAGTATAGCCGGGACAGACTCAATCAGGCCCCAGCATTTT. It is translated as CASSIAGTDSIRPQHF.

This chain uses TRBV30 with TRBJ1-2; D possibly corresponds to TRBD1 (5 bases). V was clipped by 2 bases and J by 6 bases, with 13 bases between them. The CDR3 has 13 residues. Germline CDR1 GTSNPN, CDR2 SVGIG (reference sequence). The CDR3 DNA reads as TGTGCCTGGAGTAGAAGGGGAGGCCATGGCTACACCTTC. Translated: CAWSRRGGHGYTF.

The chain recombines TRBV29-1 with TRBJ2-7; D is unclear. This CDR3 is 12 amino acids long. The V gene lost 4 bases and the J gene lost 3 bases, with 10 bases spanning the gap. The germline V gene encodes CDR1 SQVTM and CDR2 ANQGSEA. CDR3 amino acids: CSVGSTFYEQYF. As DNA, the CDR3 is TGCAGCGTTGGTTCCACCTTCTACGAGCAGTACTTC.

Concerning this clonotype itself: Because it lacks the conserved phenylalanine or tryptophan at the end, this CDR3 is likely a read error. J is TRBJ1-5 and V is TRBV12-3 or TRBV12-4; D not resolved. CDR3 length equals 12 residues. The V end was cut by 6 bases, the J end by 1 base, with 4 bases between. CDR3 amino acids: CASRRSNQPQHS. The CDR3 DNA sequence: TGTGCCAGCAGGAGGAGCAATCAGCCCCAGCATTCT.

The chain links TRBV2 to TRBJ2-1, with a weak D call TRBD1 (6 bases). V lost 4 bases and J lost 3, with 16 bases in between. CDR1 and CDR2 (germline): SNHLY, FYNNEI. The CDR3 runs 16 residues. The CDR3 region has the DNA TGTGCCAGCAGTGCCCGACCCGGGACAAACTACAATGAGCAGTTCTTC. Residues: CASSARPGTNYNEQFF.

This chain links TRBV6-1 with TRBJ2-5, with TRBD1 matching over 8 bases. V was pared by 3 bases and J by 5 bases, with 8 bases of the junction left unmatched. Looked up from germline, CDR1 is MNHNS and CDR2 is SASEGT. This CDR3 contains 15 residues. The CDR3 sequence is CASSDGGRGRETQYF. CDR3 nucleotides: TGTGCCAGCAGTGACGGGGGCAGGGGGCGCGAGACCCAGTACTTC.

The chain links TRBV2 to TRBJ1-2; possible D gene TRBD1, 6 bases. V shed 4 bases and J shed 7 bases, with 10 bases lying between them. This CDR3 region has 12 residues. From germline, CDR1 is SNHLY and CDR2 FYNNEI. This chain's CDR3 is CASSGTAPGYTF. The CDR3 nucleotides read TGTGCCAGCAGTGGGACAGCCCCTGGCTACACCTTC.

The chain has TRBV18 and TRBJ2-3; 11 positions agree with TRBD2. Germline CDR1 KGHSH, CDR2 LQKENI. V was clipped by 3 bases and J by 1 base; unmatched bases: 3. This CDR3 spans 16 amino acids. CDR3 sequence (DNA): TGTGCCAGCTCACCTGGGACTAGCGGTGGCACAGATACGCAGTATTTT. The encoded protein is CASSPGTSGGTDTQYF.